These 2 T cell receptor beta chains share one sample of origin, sequenced in a study of regulatory T cells in long-lasting Graves disease (dated by TCRdb to about 2021). The library came from multiplex PCR. Sequencing took place on an Illumina HiSeq 4000. To build TCR beta libraries, CDR3 regions were amplified by Arm-PCR using iRepertoire HTBI primers. Using fastp at Q25 and MiXCR, TCRdb reprocessed the public reads and kept productive beta chains. Rows are unified per CDR3 protein, each entry keeping the most common DNA and genes. This sample is represented by 200,000 to 300,000 distinct CDR3 sequences; about 19% of them were singletons. Around 13% of the sample goes to the ten largest clones. According to the study, the label for this sample's time point signals: newly diagnosed GD, antithyroid drugs for less than 3 months. For both TCR sequencing and RNA sequencing, RNA was extracted from PBMCs using TRIzol.

The material sequenced was peripheral blood mononuclear cells (PBMCs), taken at new diagnosis, from a patient treated with antithyroid drugs. These receptors were collected from a female donor with Graves disease.

This clonotype appeared a single time. A much bigger clone sits one base away, suggesting this may be a read error. The chain combines TRBV7-9 with TRBJ2-3; TRBD2 aligns across 9 bases. In germline, CDR1 is SEHNR, CDR2 FQNEAQ (reference sequence). The CDR3 sequence is 16 residues long. Trimming cost V 5 bases and J 2 bases; bases outside gene matches: 8. The CDR3 sequence: CASSETSGCYTDTQYF. In DNA form, the CDR3 reads TGTGCCAGCAGCGAGACTAGCGGTTGTTACACAGATACGCAGTATTTT.

V gene TRBV30 combines with J gene TRBJ1-2; no reliable D call. This CDR3 has 11 residues. V was clipped by 1 base and J by 8 bases, with 8 bases between them. CDR1 and CDR2 (germline): GTSNPN, SVGIG (reference sequence). Here the CDR3 reads CAWSDLGGYTF. The CDR3 region has the DNA TGTGCCTGGAGTGACCTTGGCGGCTACACCTTC.